This TCR beta chain was profiled in a study of cytomegalovirus exposure and HLA in healthy donors (dated by TCRdb to between 2016 and 2019). With regard to the full study: According to a later analysis, one platform produced both the roughly 130 validation repertoires and the roughly 650 repertoires of the first cohort. The study aimed to test whether signatures of past pathogen exposure could be identified by cataloging public T cell receptors. The study combined high-throughput TCR immunosequencing, statistical association of individual TCRs with disease status, and machine learning to predict cytomegalovirus infection status. Along with the approximately 670-subject first cohort, a separate validation cohort of over a hundred different subjects was used.

On this clone: What antigen it recognizes has not been identified. Base qualities are not recorded, but no much larger clone differs from it by a single base.

Libraries were made using the immunoSEQ multiplex PCR assay. The paper's processing steps were these. A statistical classification framework was built to diagnose cytomegalovirus status from the catalog of TCR beta chain sequences. TCRdb took this table from immuneACCESS and kept in-frame rearrangements with V and J called. Such tables lack part of the clones; where checked against another copy, unresolved V genes explain under half of the gap, and the rest is unexplained. V and J calls and clone size are given by that table; D and trimming were obtained from the DNA. The sample yields around 350,000 clones; about nine tenths were counted once. The ten most abundant clones make up 0.65% to 0.95% of the sample. Inclusive of the bounding cysteine and phenylalanine, the CDR3 is 15 residues long. CDR3 DNA is the only sequence kept; it has 45 bases, read in frame from the first base. Reading the germline V gene gives CDR1 MDHEN and CDR2 SYDVKM. Trimmed from V: 4 bases; trimmed from J: 2 bases; junction bases lacking a gene match: 3.

Separate from the approximately 700-subject first cohort, the validation cohort of 95 to 150 subjects was the group to which the donors belonged. Overall results and qualifications from the work: Of the cluster scores, approximately 95% were above 0 in a later analysis, which found that TCRs clustered in the first cohort also tended to co-occur in the 130 or so validation repertoires. Cytomegalovirus status was reported to be diagnosed by the classifier with high specificity and sensitivity in both the original and validation cohorts. The authors suggested that the approach could potentially be extended to other disease states and immunological phenotypes. While some public TCRs were present in many individuals, most TCR sequences turned up only very rarely across donors. The study listed 164 TCR beta chains as associated with cytomegalovirus. Three of the identified cytomegalovirus-associated TCR beta chains were confirmed in vitro to be specific for cytomegalovirus antigens. A later analysis lacked HLA typing for the validation cohort, so it scored co-occurrence in that cohort across all 120 or so repertoires.

The TCR sequence derives from a woman aged 18-29 years in good health and CMV-seronegative. The rearranged segments are TRBV28 and TRBJ2-5; 11 bases in the middle match TRBD2. The sequencing sample was made of PBMCs. The CDR3 region has the sequence CASSSASGGQETQYF. The nucleotides read TGTGCCAGCAGTTCCGCTAGCGGGGGGCAAGAGACCCAGTACTTC. Reference TRBV28 and TRBJ2-5 proteins supply the regions before and after the CDR3; the full variable domain is: DVKVTQSSRYLVKRTGEKVFLECVQDMDHENMFWYRQDPGLGLRLIYFSYDVKMKEKGDIPEGYSVSREKKERFSLILESASTNQTSMYLCASSSASGGQETQYFGPGTRLLVL.